Shown below are 21 T cell receptor beta chains from a single sample sequenced in a study of human T cells and chemical hapten exposure. Time point here: patch test 2, 6 weeks after DPC sensitization. As for treatment: therapeutic diphenylcyclopropenone sensitization with weekly scalp DPC. TCRdb analysed the RACE reads with MiXCR anew, one entry per CDR3 protein. The data hold more than 75,000 distinct CDR3 sequences, with about 9% observed a single time. Material: whole blood, obtained in connection with sensitization to the hapten diphenylcyclopropenone (DPC). Receptor source: a woman in her thirties or forties with alopecia areata. Some clones in this sample may be carry-over from other donors' samples.

This chain links TRBV7-2 with TRBJ2-1, with TRBD2 identical over 7 bases. The germline V gene encodes CDR1 SGHTA and CDR2 FQGNSA. V gave up 6 bases and J gave up 5 bases; unmatched junction bases: 10. This CDR3 spans 15 amino acids. CDR3 loop: CASRPARLADNEQFF. CDR3 bases: TGTGCCAGCAGGCCAGCCCGGCTAGCGGACAATGAGCAGTTCTTC.

This clonotype showed up many times. The chain has TRBV25-1 and TRBJ2-1; 11 bases match TRBD2. The CDR3 has 18 amino acids. V lost 6 bases, J lost 0 bases, and 10 bases stayed unmatched. CDR1 is MGHDK, CDR2 SYGVNS, per germline. CDR3 protein: CASRPTSGTLSSYNEQFF. The CDR3 bases are TGTGCCAGCAGGCCGACTAGCGGGACCCTGAGCTCCTACAATGAGCAGTTCTTC.

This clonotype was seen at least ten times. The chain employs TRBV11-2 and TRBJ1-1; D is uncertain. The length of the CDR3 is 13 residues. Trimming took 3 bases from V and 2 from J, leaving 7 bases between them. From germline, CDR1 is SGHAT and CDR2 FQNNGV. The CDR3 loop reads CASSLRLNTEAFF. The CDR3 region has the DNA TGTGCCAGCAGCTTGCGCCTTAACACTGAAGCTTTCTTT.

This clonotype came up many times. The V and J genes are TRBV7-8 and TRBJ2-2; D gene ambiguous. The germline CDR1 and CDR2 sequences are SGHVS and FQNEAQ. There are 13 residues in the CDR3. V lost 5 bases, J lost 1 base, and 5 bases lay in between. The CDR3 DNA reads TGTGCCAGCAGCGCGGTGAACACCGGGGAGCTGTTTTTT. This sequence encodes CASSAVNTGELFF.

This clonotype came up a few times. The V call is TRBV28, the J call TRBJ2-7; D might be TRBD1 or TRBD2, each matching 6 bases. V was cut by 6 bases and J by 4 bases, with 10 bases left in between. The CDR3 covers 12 residues. The V gene's germline CDR1 is MDHEN and CDR2 SYDVKM. CDR3 residues: CASRRGGYEQYF. The DNA for the CDR3 is TGTGCCAGCAGGAGAGGGGGGTACGAGCAGTACTTC.

This clonotype was observed many times. The chain links TRBV6-5 to TRBJ2-1; D not resolved. The CDR3 is 14 residues long. Trimming left V 0 bases short and J 4 bases short, with 7 bases between. In germline, CDR1 is MNHEY, CDR2 SVGAGI. The CDR3 spells CASSYSRAYNEQFF. The CDR3 DNA sequence: TGTGCCAGCAGTTACTCCAGAGCGTACAATGAGCAGTTCTTC.

This clonotype was observed a few times. The chain recombines TRBV12-3 or TRBV12-4 with TRBJ2-3; possible D gene TRBD2, 6 bases. Trimming removed 5 bases from V and 5 bases from J, with 17 bases in between. The CDR3 runs 15 residues. CDR3 nucleotides: TGTGCCAGCAGTGCTCGGGACTCGCAACTAGATACGCAGTATTTT. Translated: CASSARDSQLDTQYF.

The gene calls are TRBV18 and TRBJ2-7, with unresolved D. Per the germline V gene, CDR1 is KGHSH and CDR2 is LQKENI. V shed 4 bases and J shed 5 bases, with 15 bases lying between them. The CDR3 runs 14 residues. For the CDR3, the DNA is TGTGCCAGCTCACTCGTCTCCAACCCCCACGAGCAGTACTTC. As protein: CASSLVSNPHEQYF.

On this clonotype itself: A read error may produce the germline difference seen at one junction end. The chain has TRBV4-1 and TRBJ2-2; 7 bases align to TRBD2. The germline V gene encodes CDR1 MGHRA and CDR2 YSYEKL. The CDR3 length is 16 residues. The CDR3 region is CAISAMSSGITGELFF. Here the CDR3 DNA reads TGCGCCATCAGCGCTATGTCTAGCGGAATCACCGGGGAGCTGTTTTTT.

This clonotype was observed many times. The CDR3 region has the DNA TGCGCCAGCAGCCAAGATAAGGGTAACTACAATGAGCAGTTCTTC. It encodes CASSQDKGNYNEQFF. The chain is built from TRBV4-3 and TRBJ2-1; D remains ambiguous. CDR1 and CDR2 (germline): LGHNA, YSLEER. V gave up 0 bases and J gave up 3 bases, with 9 bases separating them. The CDR3 sequence is 15 residues long.

This clonotype was found a few times. Written as DNA, the CDR3 is TGTGCCAGCAGTGAGGGACTAGTACCCTACAATGAGCAGTTCTTC. It codes for CASSEGLVPYNEQFF. The chain links TRBV6-1 to TRBJ2-1; 8 nucleotides line up with TRBD2. The CDR3 loop spans 15 amino acids. The V gene's germline CDR1 is MNHNS and CDR2 SASEGT. V lost 3 bases, J lost 2 bases, and 3 bases stayed unmatched.

V usage is TRBV6-1 and J usage is TRBJ1-1, with D possibly being TRBD1 (5 bases). From germline, CDR1 is MNHNS and CDR2 SASEGT. V dropped 4 bases and J dropped 2 bases, with 11 bases sitting between them. The CDR3 runs 14 residues. The CDR3 DNA reads as TGTGCCAGCAGTGCCAGACAGACAAACACTGAAGCTTTCTTT. This gives the protein CASSARQTNTEAFF.

This clonotype came up many times. The rearrangement uses TRBV29-1 and TRBJ1-2, with 7 bases aligning to TRBD1. This CDR3 comprises 14 residues. Germline CDR1 reads SQVTM; CDR2 reads ANQGSEA. V lost 7 bases to trimming and J lost 4 bases; unmatched junction nucleotides: 12. CDR3 DNA sequence: TGCAGCGGCCTTCTTACGGACAGGAGCTATGGCTACACCTTC. It translates to CSGLLTDRSYGYTF.

This clonotype was counted at least ten times. The rearrangement links TRBV12-3 or TRBV12-4 to TRBJ1-5; maybe TRBD1 (5 bases). There are 13 residues in the CDR3. V lost 5 bases and J lost 3, with 8 bases in between. The DNA for the CDR3 is TGTGCCAGCAGTCAAGGGGACAATCAGCCCCAGCATTTT. Protein product: CASSQGDNQPQHF.

The chain carries TRBV29-1 and TRBJ2-7; TRBD2 agrees at 10 bases. The germline V gene encodes CDR1 SQVTM and CDR2 ANQGSEA. The CDR3 contains 13 residues. After removal of 6 bases from V and 1 base from J, the junction contained 3 bases not matched to a gene. DNA of the CDR3: TGCAGCGTCCCACTAGCGGGGTCCTACGAGCAGTACTTC. Translated: CSVPLAGSYEQYF.

This clonotype occurred many times. The CDR3 DNA follows: TGCAGTGGGGAAAACAAGAACTATGGCTACACCTTC. Amino acid sequence: CSGENKNYGYTF. The chain couples TRBV20-1 to TRBJ1-2; D is uncertain. Trimming removed 7 bases at V and 2 bases at J, with 11 bases between. Germline V gives CDR1 DFQATT, CDR2 SNEGSKA (reference sequence). This CDR3 spans 12 amino acids.

There are a few counts of this clonotype. The chain is built from TRBV10-3 and TRBJ2-2, with D uncertain. The CDR3 covers 14 residues. CDR1 and CDR2 from the germline V gene are ENHRY and SYGVKD. Trimming cost V 4 bases and J 4 bases, with 10 bases left between them. The CDR3 region is CAISVTWGTGELFF. In DNA form, the CDR3 reads TGTGCCATCAGTGTAACATGGGGCACCGGGGAGCTGTTTTTT.

This clonotype has more than one count but fewer than ten. No conserved phenylalanine or tryptophan is present at the end of the CDR3, so a read error is the likely explanation. The chain employs TRBV18 and TRBJ2-3; D call uncertain. Trimming removed 3 bases at V and 2 bases at J, with 3 bases between. The CDR3 covers 12 residues. In germline, CDR1 is KGHSH, CDR2 LQKENI. Written as DNA, the CDR3 is TGTGCCAGCTCACCCTCCACAGATACGCAGTATTCT. Amino acids: CASSPSTDTQYS.

This clonotype was seen a handful of times. V is TRBV12-3 or TRBV12-4 and J is TRBJ2-1; D unclear. V lost 7 bases to trimming and J lost 5 bases, with 15 bases between them. The CDR3 consists of 14 residues. The CDR3 protein is CASNAPGENNEQFF. CDR3 DNA sequence: TGTGCCAGCAATGCCCCGGGCGAGAACAATGAGCAGTTCTTC.

The chain joins TRBV12-3 or TRBV12-4 to TRBJ1-1; TRBD1 might be the D (6 bases). This CDR3 region has 15 residues. The V end lost 3 bases, the J end lost 1 base, and 12 bases lay between the germline ends. The CDR3: CASSFFGTQNTEAFF. In DNA form, the CDR3 reads TGTGCCAGCAGTTTTTTCGGGACACAGAACACTGAAGCTTTCTTT.

The chain links TRBV20-1 to TRBJ2-3; 7 nucleotides line up with TRBD2. Trimming removed 0 bases from V and 0 bases from J; junction bases left unmatched: 12. The CDR3 sequence is 18 residues long. From germline, CDR1 is DFQATT and CDR2 SNEGSKA (reference sequence). The CDR3 sequence: CSAREASPRGTSTDTQYF. The CDR3 nucleotides read TGCAGTGCTAGAGAAGCCTCCCCGCGGGGGACGAGCACAGATACGCAGTATTTT.